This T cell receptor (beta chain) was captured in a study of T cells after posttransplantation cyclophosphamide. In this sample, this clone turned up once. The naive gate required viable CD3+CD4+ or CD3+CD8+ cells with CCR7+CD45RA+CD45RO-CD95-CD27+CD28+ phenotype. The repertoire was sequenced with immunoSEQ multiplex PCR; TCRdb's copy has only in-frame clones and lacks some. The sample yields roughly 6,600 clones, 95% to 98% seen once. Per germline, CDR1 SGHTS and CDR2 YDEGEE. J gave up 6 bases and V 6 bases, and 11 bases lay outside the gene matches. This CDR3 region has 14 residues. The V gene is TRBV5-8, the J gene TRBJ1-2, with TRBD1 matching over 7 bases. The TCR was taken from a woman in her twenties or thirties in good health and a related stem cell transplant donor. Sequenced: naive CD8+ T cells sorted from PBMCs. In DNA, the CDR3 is TGTGCCAGCAACAGGGGCCCCGGGGAGAATGGCTACACCTTC. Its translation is CASNRGPGENGYTF.